This TCR beta chain was identified during a study of OX40 agonist ivuxolimab in advanced cancers. The CDR3 has 14 residues. Germline V CDR1 and CDR2: LNHDA, SQIVND (reference sequence). It was autoimmune disease history or systemic immunosuppression that excluded patients. Repertoires were generated with immunoSEQ multiplex PCR, while TCRdb's copy carries only in-frame clones and drops some. The repertoire consists of 50,000 to 75,000 clones, with about 89% occurring once and the leading ten covering around 20%. About this clone itself: Germline and junction disagree at one end, which may indicate a read error. This same CDR3 is encoded by further DNA sequences in the sample.

The source is an adult with an advanced solid tumor such as melanoma, head and neck, liver or kidney cancer. Sequences were derived from CD4+ or CD8+ T cells sorted from blood, sampled in a trial of the OX40 agonist ivuxolimab. V gene TRBV19 combines with J gene TRBJ1-6; 8 bases fit TRBD1. The CDR3 bases are TGTGCCAGCCAGACCGGGACAGGTAATTCGCCCCTCCACTTT. Its protein product is CASQTGTGNSPLHF.